These 28 T cell receptor beta chains came from one sample sequenced in a study of cytomegalovirus exposure and HLA in healthy donors. With 60 Vbeta and 13 Jbeta primers, the PCR was carried out. Here immunoSEQ multiplex PCR was the method, and the copy in TCRdb shows in-frame clones only, minus some. Among fewer than 200,000 clones listed, 80% to 90% were seen once. Material for sequencing was PBMCs. All receptors come from a man aged 35-49 years in good health and CMV-seropositive.

About this clone itself: The same CDR3 arises from other DNA sequences in this sample as well. The V and J genes are TRBV30 and TRBJ2-1; the match to TRBD2 covers 8 bases. CDR3 length: 13 residues. V shed 3 bases and J 7 bases; nucleotides not matched to a gene: 5. Germline values: CDR1 GTSNPN, CDR2 SVGIG (reference sequence). The CDR3 protein is CAWSGLARNEQFF. CDR3 bases: TGTGCCTGGAGCGGACTAGCTAGAAATGAGCAGTTCTTC.

The chain links TRBV2 to TRBJ2-7; D uncertain. The V and J ends lost 6 bases and 2 bases respectively, with 11 bases between them. The CDR3 is made up of 13 amino acids. Germline V gives CDR1 SNHLY, CDR2 FYNNEI. CDR3 coding DNA: TGTGCCAGCAGACGAAGAGTCGCCTACGAGCAGTACTTC. As protein: CASRRRVAYEQYF.

In DNA, the CDR3 is TGTGCCAGCAGGAGAGGAGGTGGTGAATATTACGAGCAGTACTTC. Its translation: CASRRGGGEYYEQYF. The V call is TRBV6-5, the J call TRBJ2-7; a possible D gene is TRBD2 (5 bases). Germline CDR1 is MNHEY and CDR2 is SVGAGI. Trimming removed 6 bases from V and 4 bases from J, with 19 bases in between. The CDR3 length is 15 residues.

V and J are TRBV6-5 and TRBJ2-5; D gene unclear. The CDR3 is 12 amino acids. The V end was cut by 7 bases, the J end by 7 bases, with 13 bases between. The germline V gene has CDR1 MNHEY and CDR2 SVGAGI. The CDR3 region is CASTPLSGTQYF. The CDR3 coding sequence is TGTGCCAGCACCCCCTTGAGTGGGACCCAGTACTTC.

The chain recombines TRBV27 with TRBJ2-7; D is possibly TRBD1 (5 bases). CDR3 length: 16 residues. Germline-derived CDR1 and CDR2 are MNHEY and SMNVEV (reference sequence). The V gene lost 1 base and the J gene lost 4 bases, with 17 bases spanning the gap. CDR3 loop: CASSLLGADTAYEQYF. CDR3 DNA sequence: TGTGCCAGCAGTTTATTAGGGGCGGACACGGCATACGAGCAGTACTTC.

The chain has TRBV28 and TRBJ1-2; D perhaps matches TRBD1 (6 bases). This CDR3 comprises 15 residues. CDR1 and CDR2 (germline): MDHEN, SYDVKM. V lost 1 base and J 2 bases, leaving 11 bases between the germline ends. The CDR3 nucleotides are TGTGCCAGCAGTTTATTGGGCGGACAGAACTATGGCTACACCTTC. This gives the protein CASSLLGGQNYGYTF.

The rearrangement uses TRBV6-1 and TRBJ1-1; perhaps TRBD1 as D (5 bases). CDR1 is MNHNS, CDR2 SASEGT, per germline. The length of the CDR3 is 13 residues. V lost 4 bases and J lost 4, with 10 bases in between. The CDR3 protein is CASSVTESTEAFF. In nucleotides, the CDR3 is TGTGCCAGCAGTGTGACAGAATCCACTGAAGCTTTCTTT.

The chain couples TRBV28 to TRBJ2-7; no clear D. V lost 3 bases to trimming and J lost 2 bases, with 11 bases between them. The CDR3 sequence is 14 residues long. CDR1 is MDHEN, CDR2 SYDVKM, per germline. The CDR3 here is CASSLWRQTYEQYF. The CDR3 DNA sequence: TGTGCCAGCAGTTTGTGGCGGCAGACCTACGAGCAGTACTTC.

The rearrangement joins TRBV6-5 to TRBJ1-2; D gene uncertain. This CDR3 comprises 14 residues. V was cut by 5 bases and J by 8 bases, with 18 bases left in between. Germline CDR1 reads MNHEY; CDR2 reads SVGAGI. CDR3 in amino acids: CASSPLERTLGYTF. The DNA of the CDR3 is TGTGCCAGCAGTCCCTTGGAGCGGACCTTGGGCTACACCTTC.

This chain links TRBV7-3 with TRBJ2-2; the match to TRBD1 covers 8 bases. V was pared by 4 bases and J by 6 bases, with 7 bases of the junction left unmatched. From germline, CDR1 is SGHTA and CDR2 FQGTGA. CDR3 length: 15 residues. As DNA, the CDR3 is TGTGCCAGCAGCTCCCAGGGGGCGCGGTCCGGGGAGCTGTTTTTT. This gives the protein CASSSQGARSGELFF.

This clone was counted only a few times. The chain links TRBV19 to TRBJ2-2; possibly TRBD2 for D (5 bases). The CDR3 length is 15 residues. Trimming left V 5 bases short and J 7 bases short, with 17 bases between. Germline lookup yields CDR1 LNHDA and CDR2 SQIVND (reference sequence). In DNA, the CDR3 is TGTGCCAGTAGTTGGCGGGCGGTCCAGGACGGGGAGCTGTTTTTT. Translation gives CASSWRAVQDGELFF. The variable domain in full, completed from reference TRBV19 and TRBJ2-2, reads DGGITQSPKYLFRKEGQNVTLSCEQNLNHDAMYWYRQDPGQGLRLIYYSQIVNDFQKGDIAEGYSVSREKKESFPLTVTSAQKNPTAFYLCASSWRAVQDGELFFGEGSRLTVL.

This clone was recorded only once. The V gene is TRBV7-2, the J gene TRBJ2-1, with 8 bases identical to TRBD2. This CDR3 contains 15 residues. Germline CDR1 reads SGHTA; CDR2 reads FQGNSA. The junction had 6 bases not matched to a gene; V was cut back by 4 bases and J by 4 bases. This CDR3 reads CASSYYGRGYNEQFF. Written as DNA, the CDR3 is TGTGCCAGCAGCTACTACGGGAGGGGTTACAATGAGCAGTTCTTC.

This sequence joins TRBV25-1 and TRBJ1-1; tentatively, D is TRBD1 (5 bases). CDR1 is MGHDK, CDR2 SYGVNS, per germline. CDR3 length: 15 amino acids. The germline V and J ends were trimmed by 4 bases and 6 bases, with 18 bases remaining between them. The CDR3 DNA reads as TGTGCCAGCAGTGGCCCAAAACAGGAGTTTCCTGAAGCTTTCTTT. This gives the protein CASSGPKQEFPEAFF.

In nucleotides, the CDR3 is TGTGCCAGCAGCCGGGATAACGTAGGGGAGACCCAGTACTTC. It yields the protein CASSRDNVGETQYF. The chain couples TRBV7-9 to TRBJ2-5, with D perhaps TRBD2 (5 bases). Looked up from germline, CDR1 is SEHNR and CDR2 is FQNEAQ (reference sequence). Trimming took 5 bases from V and 5 from J, leaving 15 bases between them. This CDR3 is 14 amino acids long.

In regard to this clone: Its ends do not fully match the called genes, so a read error is possible. DNA of the CDR3: TGTGCCAGCAGTTACAGGGGCGTGAAAACTGAAGCTTTCTTT. It translates to CASSYRGVKTEAFF. The chain combines TRBV28 with TRBJ1-1, with TRBD1 identical over 7 bases. Germline V gene data show CDR1 as MDHEN and CDR2 as SYDVKM. The CDR3 is 14 residues long.

CDR3 DNA sequence: TGCGCCAGCAGCTTGCAGCGGCTCCTCTATGGCTACACCTTC. Translation: CASSLQRLLYGYTF. The chain links TRBV5-1 to TRBJ1-2; D remains unclear. The CDR3 totals 14 residues. Germline V gives CDR1 SGHRS, CDR2 YFSETQ. Trimming stripped 1 base from V and 4 bases from J, with 11 bases between.

This clone has a single count. CDR3 region: CASSLAGGLGTYNEQFF. DNA for the CDR3: TGTGCCAGCAGCTTGGCCGGAGGCTTGGGGACCTACAATGAGCAGTTCTTC. The chain employs TRBV5-8 and TRBJ2-1, with D possibly being TRBD2 (5 bases). The germline gives CDR1 SGHTS, CDR2 YDEGEE. V was pared by 0 bases and J by 2 bases, with 15 bases between. The CDR3 is 17 amino acids. Together with reference TRBV5-8 and TRBJ2-1, the CDR3 gives the full variable domain: EAGVTQSPTHLIKTRGQQATLRCSPISGHTSVYWYQQALGLGLQFLLWYDEGEERNRGNFPPRFSGRQFPNYSSELNVNALELEDSALYLCASSLAGGLGTYNEQFFGPGTRLTVL.

V gene TRBV6-5 combines with J gene TRBJ1-3; TRBD1 aligns across 7 bases. The CDR3 spans 14 residues. Germline assignment: CDR1 MNHEY and CDR2 SVGAGI. V trimming: 8 bases; J trimming: 0 bases; junction bases outside the gene matches: 4. The CDR3 sequence is CASRRDSSGNTIYF. CDR3 nucleotide sequence: TGTGCCAGCCGCCGGGACAGCTCTGGAAACACCATATATTTT.

V gene TRBV7-2 combines with J gene TRBJ1-3; TRBD1 is a possible D gene (6 bases). The ends were cut back, 5 bases at V and 4 bases at J, with 12 bases in the middle. From germline, CDR1 is SGHTA and CDR2 FQGNSA. The CDR3 runs to 14 residues. The CDR3 protein is CASSLRGLGNTIYF. CDR3 nucleotide sequence: TGTGCCAGCAGCCTCAGGGGATTAGGAAACACCATATATTTT.

This sequence joins TRBV28 and TRBJ1-4; 12 nucleotides match TRBD1. V was clipped by 8 bases and J by 8 bases; unmatched bases: 6. Per germline, CDR1 MDHEN and CDR2 SYDVKM. The CDR3 has 14 amino acids. The CDR3 spells CASGTGGFKEKLFF. CDR3 coding DNA: TGTGCCAGCGGGACAGGGGGCTTCAAGGAAAAACTGTTTTTT.

This clone was seen a handful of times. The rearrangement uses TRBV27 and TRBJ2-6, with no clear D. V was shortened by 3 bases and J by 4 bases, with 16 bases between the two germline ends. Germline V gene lookup returns CDR1 MNHEY and CDR2 SMNVEV (reference sequence). The CDR3 consists of 17 residues. CDR3 sequence: CASSFLRSEVGANVLTF. In nucleotides, the CDR3 is TGTGCCAGCAGTTTCCTTAGAAGTGAGGTCGGGGCCAACGTCCTGACTTTC. Combining the CDR3 with reference TRBV27 and TRBJ2-6 gives the whole variable domain EAQVTQNPRYLITVTGKKLTVTCSQNMNHEYMSWYRQDPGLGLRQIYYSMNVEVTDKGDVPEGYKVSRKEKRNFPLILESPSPNQTSLYFCASSFLRSEVGANVLTFGAGSRLTVL.

This rearrangement joins TRBV6-6 to TRBJ2-5; weak D call: TRBD2 (5 bases). The V and J ends lost 5 bases and 3 bases respectively, with 16 bases between them. From germline, CDR1 is MNHNY and CDR2 SVGAGI (reference sequence). The length of the CDR3 is 15 residues. The chain's CDR3 is CASSLMGSVEETQYF. Here the CDR3 DNA reads TGTGCCAGCAGTCTCATGGGGAGTGTCGAAGAGACCCAGTACTTC.

The DNA for the CDR3 is TGCGCCAGCAGCTTGTCGGGCGGGACAGGGGCAGATACGCAGTATTTT. This codes for CASSLSGGTGADTQYF. The chain has TRBV5-1 and TRBJ2-3; 10 bases align to TRBD1. V was pared by 1 base and J by 4 bases, with 6 bases of the junction left unmatched. Per the germline V gene, CDR1 is SGHRS and CDR2 is YFSETQ. This CDR3 has 16 amino acids. Variable domain in full (rest from reference TRBV5-1 and TRBJ2-3): KAGVTQTPRYLIKTRGQQVTLSCSPISGHRSVSWYQQTPGQGLQFLFEYFSETQRNKGNFPGRFSGRQFSNSRSEMNVSTLELGDSALYLCASSLSGGTGADTQYFGPGTRLTVL.

This chain uses TRBV6-1 with TRBJ1-2, with D perhaps matching TRBD1 (5 bases). CDR3 length: 13 amino acids. V lost 11 bases to trimming and J lost 8 bases, with 21 bases between them. From germline, CDR1 is MNHNS and CDR2 SASEGT. The CDR3 is CASMGLVGYGYTF. Written as DNA, the CDR3 is TGTGCCTCGATGGGGCTTGTCGGCTACGGCTACACCTTC.

The genes are TRBV5-4 and TRBJ2-7, with 8 bases that match TRBD1. Germline V gene sequence: CDR1 SGHNT, CDR2 YYREEE (reference sequence). J gave up 5 bases and V 1 base, and 11 bases lay outside the gene matches. The CDR3 totals 16 residues. The CDR3 protein is CASSLLLGTGGDEQYF. DNA for the CDR3: TGTGCCAGCAGCTTGCTTCTAGGGACAGGAGGGGACGAGCAGTACTTC.

V usage is TRBV13 and J usage is TRBJ2-1; 14 nucleotides match TRBD2. Germline assignment: CDR1 PRHDT and CDR2 FYEKMQ (reference sequence). The ends lost 6 bases at V and 6 bases at J; junction bases unmatched: 4. CDR3 length: 15 amino acids. DNA for the CDR3: TGTGCCAGCAGACGACTAGCGGGAGGGCTCAATGAGCAGTTCTTC. It encodes CASRRLAGGLNEQFF.

This chain connects TRBV29-1 to TRBJ2-7, with D perhaps TRBD2 (5 bases). Germline-derived CDR1 and CDR2 are SQVTM and ANQGSEA. This CDR3 contains 13 residues. The V and J ends lost 6 bases and 3 bases respectively, with 15 bases between them. DNA of the CDR3: TGCAGCGTGGCCGGGGTAGCGCGCTACGAGCAGTACTTC. It yields the protein CSVAGVARYEQYF.

This chain links TRBV4-2 with TRBJ2-7; D is perhaps TRBD2 (5 bases). This CDR3 comprises 16 residues. Germline V gene lookup returns CDR1 LGHNA and CDR2 YNFKEQ. The V gene lost 0 bases and the J gene lost 1 base, with 13 bases spanning the gap. The CDR3 DNA follows: TGTGCCAGCAGCCAAGAGAGGGCAGCTCAGTCCTACGAGCAGTACTTC. It translates to CASSQERAAQSYEQYF.